Listed here is a single TCR beta chain. The CDR3 covers 15 residues. V was cut by 5 bases and J by 7 bases, with 15 bases left in between. In germline, CDR1 is MNHEY, CDR2 SVGAGI. About 2.1 micrograms of genomic DNA (from cryopreserved PBMCs) were used for TCR beta libraries. Assay used: immunoSEQ multiplex PCR; TCRdb lists only in-frame clones, some missing. The top ten clones hold about 3.8% of a sample with approximately 7,100 clones, 70% to 85% of them seen once. The data were taken from a study of cytotoxic CD8 clonotypes in ibrutinib-treated CLL. The source is a human donor with chronic lymphocytic leukemia. The V gene is TRBV6-5, the J gene TRBJ1-6; D is uncertain. Sequencing used PBMCs, obtained before ibrutinib treatment. The CDR3 reads CASSLQFWRNSPLHF. The DNA of the CDR3 is TGTGCCAGCAGTCTCCAGTTTTGGCGCAATTCACCCCTCCACTTT.